These 30 T cell receptor beta chains share one sample of origin, sequenced in a study. TCRdb re-derived calls from the RT-PCR reads in MiXCR, one entry per CDR3 protein. This table has hundreds of thousands of distinct CDR3 sequences, 12% to 15% appearing once. The sample taken for sequencing was memory CD4+ T cells from blood. The source is a female donor in good health, serving as a healthy control.

This chain joins TRBV10-3 and TRBJ2-1, with TRBD1 identical over 11 bases. J gave up 7 bases and V 6 bases, and 5 bases lay outside the gene matches. Germline assignment: CDR1 ENHRY and CDR2 SYGVKD. The CDR3 runs to 14 residues. The CDR3 sequence: CAIRADRGPNEQFF. DNA for the CDR3: TGTGCCATCAGAGCGGACAGGGGGCCGAATGAGCAGTTCTTC.

V gene TRBV20-1 combines with J gene TRBJ2-2; TRBD1 matches 10 bases. CDR3 length: 15 residues. J gave up 5 bases and V 2 bases, and 5 bases lay outside the gene matches. Germline loops: CDR1 DFQATT, CDR2 SNEGSKA (reference sequence). CDR3 DNA: TGCAGTGCTAGATTGGGACAGGGGAGTACCGGGGAGCTGTTTTTT. Amino acid sequence: CSARLGQGSTGELFF.

Only a few counts were recorded for this clonotype. The chain uses TRBV5-1 and TRBJ2-5; D might be TRBD1 (7 bases). Germline lookup yields CDR1 SGHRS and CDR2 YFSETQ. The CDR3 loop spans 17 amino acids. V was cut by 4 bases and J by 0 bases, with 19 bases left in between. The CDR3 spells CASSPGGQIGYQETQYF. The CDR3 bases are TGCGCCAGCAGCCCAGGGGGGCAGATTGGATACCAAGAGACCCAGTACTTC.

V and J are TRBV29-1 and TRBJ1-5; D may be TRBD1 (6 bases). This CDR3 contains 18 residues. Germline CDR1 SQVTM, CDR2 ANQGSEA. The V and J ends lost 2 bases and 0 bases respectively, with 20 bases between them. CDR3 amino acids: CSVEMGTSCRYSNQPQHF. The CDR3 DNA is TGCAGCGTTGAAATGGGGACAAGCTGTCGATATAGCAATCAGCCCCAGCATTTT.

The chain is built from TRBV5-1 and TRBJ2-7; 8 bases map to TRBD1. J gave up 2 bases and V 4 bases, and 5 bases lay outside the gene matches. Germline V gene sequence: CDR1 SGHRS, CDR2 YFSETQ. CDR3 length equals 14 residues. The CDR3 protein is CASSDDRGPYEQYF. DNA for the CDR3: TGCGCCAGCAGCGACGACAGGGGACCCTACGAGCAGTACTTC.

The rearrangement uses TRBV24-1 and TRBJ2-1; 8 bases align to TRBD2. CDR1 and CDR2 from the germline V gene are KGHDR and SFDVKD. V lost 4 bases, J lost 9 bases, and 13 bases stayed unmatched. The CDR3 is made up of 16 amino acids. CDR3 loop: CATSEWASGREAEQFF. Here the CDR3 DNA reads TGTGCCACCAGTGAGTGGGCTAGCGGGCGGGAAGCTGAGCAGTTCTTC.

This chain links TRBV7-9 with TRBJ1-3; D may be TRBD1 (6 bases). From germline, CDR1 is SEHNR and CDR2 FQNEAQ (reference sequence). This CDR3 comprises 14 residues. Trimming removed 4 bases from V and 3 bases from J, with 10 bases in between. CDR3 protein: CASSYGTFGNTIYF. The CDR3 bases are TGTGCCAGCAGCTACGGGACATTTGGAAACACCATATATTTT.

This clonotype was picked up a small number of times. The chain is built from TRBV4-3 and TRBJ2-1; TRBD2 is a possible D gene (5 bases). The germline V gene has CDR1 LGHNA and CDR2 YSLEER. This CDR3 comprises 17 residues. The V and J ends lost 1 base and 2 bases respectively, with 15 bases between them. CDR3 sequence: CASSQGSSGPPYNEQFF. Written as DNA, the CDR3 is TGCGCCAGCAGCCAAGGTTCAAGCGGACCCCCCTACAATGAGCAGTTCTTC.

The gene calls are TRBV2 and TRBJ2-2; TRBD2 agrees at 10 bases. CDR1 and CDR2 (germline): SNHLY, FYNNEI. The CDR3 extends over 16 amino acids. V lost 6 bases to trimming and J lost 4 bases; unmatched junction nucleotides: 8. CDR3 nucleotide sequence: TGTGCCAGCAGCGGTAGCGGGGGGTTGCTCACCGGGGAGCTGTTTTTT. This gives the protein CASSGSGGLLTGELFF.

The J gene is TRBJ2-1, the V gene TRBV24-1; 8 bases map to TRBD2. The CDR3 is 16 amino acids. V was clipped by 3 bases and J by 7 bases; unmatched bases: 10. Germline V lookup: CDR1 KGHDR, CDR2 SFDVKD. The DNA of the CDR3 is TGTGCCACCAGTGATCGACAGACTAGCGCAAATAATGAGCAGTTCTTC. Translated, it gives CATSDRQTSANNEQFF.

J is TRBJ1-2 and V is TRBV6-6; 7 nucleotides agree with TRBD1. V shed 2 bases, J shed 8 bases, and the junction held 14 bases outside the gene matches. Per germline, CDR1 MNHNY and CDR2 SVGAGI (reference sequence). The CDR3 runs to 16 residues. In DNA, the CDR3 is TGTGCCAGCAGTTACCATCATACCGGGACAGCGGGAGGCTACACCTTC. Protein product: CASSYHHTGTAGGYTF.

The gene calls are TRBV20-1 and TRBJ2-1, with 8 bases that match TRBD1. The CDR3 extends over 13 amino acids. Germline CDR1 and CDR2: DFQATT and SNEGSKA (reference sequence). V lost 2 bases and J lost 6; bases outside the gene matches: 3. In DNA, the CDR3 is TGCAGTGCTAGAAGGACAGGGAGCAATGAGCAGTTCTTC. Translated, it gives CSARRTGSNEQFF.

This clonotype was recorded a few times. The chain employs TRBV3-1 and TRBJ2-1, with 11 bases identical to TRBD2. V shed 5 bases, J shed 7 bases, and the junction held 7 bases outside the gene matches. The CDR3 loop spans 15 amino acids. Germline V lookup: CDR1 LGHDT, CDR2 YNNKEL (reference sequence). In nucleotides, the CDR3 is TGTGCCAGCAGCGATAGCGGGAGGGCCGGGAATGAGCAGTTCTTC. Its translation is CASSDSGRAGNEQFF.

This clonotype was observed a few times. The chain has TRBV7-2 and TRBJ1-6; 10 bases are shared with TRBD1. In germline, CDR1 is SGHTA, CDR2 FQGNSA. Unmatched junction bases numbered 8, after V lost 5 bases and J lost 7 bases. There are 16 residues in the CDR3. CDR3 bases: TGTGCCAGCAGCCCTCGACAGGGGGCGGGGAATTCACCCCTCCACTTT. Residues: CASSPRQGAGNSPLHF.

This clonotype came up a few times. The rearrangement links TRBV20-1 to TRBJ2-3, with D tentatively TRBD2 (6 bases). CDR1 is DFQATT and CDR2 is SNEGSKA in the germline V gene (reference sequence). CDR3 length: 10 residues. Trimming removed 5 bases at V and 14 bases at J, with 14 bases between. CDR3 DNA sequence: TGCAGTGCTTGGCGGGGCCTTATGTATTTT. It codes for CSAWRGLMYF.

At least ten counts were recorded for this clonotype. The J gene is TRBJ2-3, the V gene TRBV28, with 9 bases matching TRBD1. In germline, CDR1 is MDHEN, CDR2 SYDVKM. J gave up 2 bases and V 5 bases, and 8 bases lay outside the gene matches. There are 16 residues in the CDR3. The CDR3 DNA is TGTGCCAGCAGTCTACCGGGACAGGGTTTCACAGATACGCAGTATTTT. Protein sequence: CASSLPGQGFTDTQYF.

This clonotype was recorded many times. V gene TRBV7-2 combines with J gene TRBJ1-3; TRBD1 might be the D (6 bases). V was pared by 1 base and J by 0 bases, with 10 bases between. Germline loops: CDR1 SGHTA, CDR2 FQGNSA. This CDR3 contains 16 residues. The CDR3 is CASSLGGRGSGNTIYF. CDR3 nucleotide sequence: TGTGCCAGCAGCTTAGGGGGCAGGGGCTCTGGAAACACCATATATTTT.

The chain combines TRBV6-2 or TRBV6-3 with TRBJ2-5; TRBD2 matches at 12 bases. Germline values: CDR1 MNHEY, CDR2 SVGEGT. The V and J ends lost 2 bases and 2 bases, in that order; junction bases with no gene match: 12. The CDR3 contains 19 residues. CDR3 sequence: CASSYDLRTSGMDQETQYF. CDR3 sequence (DNA): TGTGCCAGCAGTTACGATCTTCGGACTAGCGGGATGGATCAAGAGACCCAGTACTTC.

This clonotype was observed many times. The chain combines TRBV6-5 with TRBJ2-2; TRBD1 might be the D (5 bases). Per the germline V gene, CDR1 is MNHEY and CDR2 is SVGAGI. The germline V and J ends were trimmed by 0 bases and 7 bases, with 15 bases remaining between them. The CDR3 is made up of 16 amino acids. The CDR3 nucleotides are TGTGCCAGCAGTTACTCGATAGGGGTTAATAACGGGGAGCTGTTTTTT. It specifies CASSYSIGVNNGELFF.

This clonotype was seen ten or more times. V and J are TRBV7-2 and TRBJ2-1; a weak D match, TRBD2 (5 bases). Looked up from germline, CDR1 is SGHTA and CDR2 is FQGNSA. This CDR3 contains 13 residues. Trimming took off 5 bases at V and 9 bases at J, with 14 bases between the two ends. CDR3 residues: CASSPKVRGEQFF. DNA of the CDR3: TGTGCCAGCAGCCCCAAGGTTCGGGGTGAGCAGTTCTTC.

This clonotype was recorded many times. V usage is TRBV4-3 and J usage is TRBJ2-3, with D tentatively TRBD2 (6 bases). Germline lookup yields CDR1 LGHNA and CDR2 YSLEER. This CDR3 contains 15 residues. Trimming cost V 1 base and J 0 bases, with 8 bases left between them. In DNA form, the CDR3 reads TGCGCCAGCAGCCAAGGGGGGGTCAGCACAGATACGCAGTATTTT. Translation gives CASSQGGVSTDTQYF.

This sequence joins TRBV7-2 and TRBJ2-2; 7 bases line up with TRBD1. From germline, CDR1 is SGHTA and CDR2 FQGNSA. Trimming took 2 bases from V and 4 from J; bases not matched to a gene: 4. This CDR3 has 15 amino acids. The CDR3 loop reads CASSLRQGATGELFF. For the CDR3, the DNA is TGTGCCAGCAGCTTACGACAGGGTGCCACCGGGGAGCTGTTTTTT.

CDR3 nucleotide sequence: TGCGCCAGCAAACCCAACTCGGATGGCTACACCTTC. It encodes CASKPNSDGYTF. V usage is TRBV4-1 and J usage is TRBJ1-2; D is uncertain. The germline V gene encodes CDR1 MGHRA and CDR2 YSYEKL. V gave up 7 bases and J gave up 6 bases, with 12 bases separating them. The CDR3 spans 12 residues.

This clonotype was counted between two and nine times. V gene TRBV20-1 combines with J gene TRBJ1-1; 7 bases align to TRBD1. The length of the CDR3 is 15 residues. Trimming cost V 0 bases and J 10 bases; bases outside gene matches: 14. From germline, CDR1 is DFQATT and CDR2 SNEGSKA (reference sequence). The CDR3 loop is CSARDIRQGGFVAFF. The DNA of the CDR3 is TGCAGTGCTAGAGATATTCGGCAGGGGGGATTTGTAGCTTTCTTT.

This clonotype was recorded many times. The chain is built from TRBV20-1 and TRBJ1-2, with D possibly matching TRBD1 (5 bases). Germline CDR1 and CDR2: DFQATT and SNEGSKA (reference sequence). The V end lost 6 bases, the J end lost 5 bases, and 13 bases lay between the germline ends. CDR3 length: 12 residues. The CDR3 sequence is CSAGPPGYGYTF. As DNA, the CDR3 is TGCAGTGCGGGTCCCCCAGGGTATGGCTACACCTTC.

This clonotype was counted many times. This chain uses TRBV12-3 or TRBV12-4 with TRBJ2-1; 11 nucleotides align to TRBD2. The V segment lost 6 bases and the J segment 9 bases; nucleotides outside the gene matches: 16. This CDR3 spans 17 amino acids. The CDR3 spells CASSFRPASGRIGEQFF. The DNA for the CDR3 is TGTGCCAGCAGCTTCCGACCGGCTAGCGGGAGGATCGGTGAGCAGTTCTTC.

The V and J genes are TRBV5-1 and TRBJ2-1; D not certain. Germline V gene sequence: CDR1 SGHRS, CDR2 YFSETQ. This CDR3 region has 16 residues. V lost 4 bases and J 1 base, leaving 15 bases between the germline ends. The CDR3 DNA sequence: TGCGCCAGCAGCCCCGGAACCGGTAATTCCTACAATGAGCAGTTCTTC. This gives the protein CASSPGTGNSYNEQFF.

Of note for this clonotype: Germline and junction disagree at one end, which may indicate a read error. CDR3 coding DNA: TGTGACAGCAGCTTGGGGGATAGCGGGGGATACAATGAGCAGTTCTTC. Translated: CDSSLGDSGGYNEQFF. The chain links TRBV7-2 to TRBJ2-1; TRBD2 matches 9 bases. Germline CDR1 reads SGHTA; CDR2 reads FQGNSA. This CDR3 contains 16 residues.

This clonotype came up many times. The gene calls are TRBV20-1 and TRBJ2-7; TRBD2 aligns across 11 bases. This CDR3 has 15 amino acids. Germline CDR1 DFQATT, CDR2 SNEGSKA (reference sequence). The V segment lost 6 bases and the J segment 5 bases; nucleotides outside the gene matches: 12. In nucleotides, the CDR3 is TGCAGTGCCCGCCCTAGACTAGCGGGATCCAACGAGCAGTACTTC. Translation gives CSARPRLAGSNEQYF.

There are a few counts of this clonotype. The CDR3 here is CASSDDALKEQYF. CDR3 sequence (DNA): TGTGCCAGCAGTGACGATGCCTTAAAGGAGCAGTACTTC. The J gene is TRBJ2-7, the V gene TRBV6-6; no definite D call. From germline, CDR1 is MNHNY and CDR2 SVGAGI (reference sequence). CDR3 length: 13 residues. V shed 5 bases and J shed 7 bases, with 15 bases lying between them.